This T cell receptor (beta chain) was identified during a study of blood T cell repertoires in COVID-19. V lost 3 bases and J lost 1, with 9 bases in between. The CDR3 spans 14 residues. The germline CDR1 and CDR2 sequences are ENHRY and SYGVKD. Remarks on this clone: The same CDR3 can be traced to other DNA sequences in this sample.

Libraries were prepared by immunoSEQ multiplex PCR; TCRdb keeps only in-frame clonotypes and omits some of them. The sample consists of more than 300,000 clones, roughly nine tenths of them appearing once. The sequenced material came from PBMCs or T cells enriched from blood (not recorded which). The V and J genes are TRBV10-3 and TRBJ1-1, with a possible D match to TRBD1 (5 bases). This receptor was obtained from a woman aged 30 to 39 who had recovered from COVID-19. CDR3 DNA: TGTGCCATCAGTGACAGGCAGGGGAACACTGAAGCTTTCTTT. It yields the protein CAISDRQGNTEAFF.